The rows below give T cell receptor beta chains drawn from one sample of a study of T cell repertoires in ileal Crohn's disease. Generated by immunoSEQ multiplex PCR, the TCRdb table keeps only in-frame clones and is missing some. The sample lists around 3,600 clones, about four fifths seen once, with about 7.3% in the top ten. The sequencing input was ileal tissue. Every receptor here comes from an adult with Crohn's disease. Each CDR3 is given with its conserved first and last residue. A D gene is named only where the DNA matches it firmly. Clone size is given for some rows only: seen once, a few or many times, or a class if the clone is expanded.

>NA|NA|TRBV14|TRBJ1-6
CASSQGQRGSPLHF
TGTGCCAGCAGCCAAGGACAGCGGGGTTCACCCCTCCACTTT
>NA|TRBD1|TRBV18|TRBJ1-4
CASSPRTGANEKLFF
TGTGCCAGCTCACCGCGGACAGGGGCTAATGAAAAACTGTTTTTT
>NA|NA|TRBV29-1|TRBJ2-1
CSAGGQGRNEQFF
TGCAGCGCCGGGGGGCAGGGGAGGAATGAGCAGTTCTTC
>NA|TRBD1|TRBV7-6|TRBJ1-2
CASSPAGAGGGYTF
TGTGCCAGCAGCCCAGCAGGGGCAGGGGGCGGCTACACCTTC
>NA|TRBD2|TRBV7-9|TRBJ2-1
CASSLLAGLYNEQFF
TGTGCCAGCAGCTTGCTAGCGGGTTTATACAATGAGCAGTTCTTC
>NA|NA|TRBV6-5|TRBJ1-3
CASSDTGYTIYF
TGTGCCAGCAGCGATACAGGGTACACCATATATTTT
>NA|NA|TRBV6-5|TRBJ1-5
CAKPRGAEDQPQHF
TGTGCTAAGCCTCGCGGGGCGGAGGACCAGCCCCAGCATTTT
>NA|NA|TRBV2|TRBJ1-2
CASSEGRIGGYTF
TGTGCCAGCAGTGAAGGGAGGATAGGAGGCTACACCTTC
>NA|TRBD2|TRBV7-9|TRBJ2-2
CASSRSSGGAPGELFF
TGTGCCAGCAGCCGATCTAGCGGGGGGGCACCCGGGGAGCTGTTTTTT
>NA|NA|TRBV13|TRBJ1-2
CASSWRTAINYGYTF
TGTGCCAGCAGCTGGAGGACAGCCATAAACTATGGCTACACCTTC
>few|NA|TRBV27|TRBJ1-2
CASSPSPRGYGYTF
TGTGCCAGCTCCCCCTCCCCCAGGGGCTATGGCTACACCTTC
>NA|NA|TRBV6-5|TRBJ1-1
CASSFQNAEAFF
TGTGCCAGCAGCTTCCAGAACGCTGAAGCTTTCTTT
>NA|NA|TRBV29-1|TRBJ2-5
CSVQGTVETQYF
TGCAGCGTCCAGGGTACAGTGGAGACCCAGTACTTC
>NA|TRBD1|TRBV5-1|TRBJ1-1
CASRAGTGNTEAFF
TGCGCCAGCAGGGCCGGGACAGGGAACACTGAAGCTTTCTTT
>NA|NA|TRBV7-9|TRBJ1-1
CASSLKGVREGTEAFF
TGTGCCAGCAGCTTAAAGGGGGTCAGGGAAGGCACTGAAGCTTTCTTT
>few|NA|TRBV6-1|TRBJ1-3
CASSDRFSGNTIYF
TGTGCCAGCAGTGACAGGTTCTCTGGAAACACCATATATTTT
>NA|TRBD1|TRBV5-1|TRBJ1-2
CASSWGDRGYGYTF
TGCGCCAGCAGCTGGGGGGACAGGGGATACGGCTACACCTTC
>NA|NA|TRBV9|TRBJ1-4
CASSADQGSHEKLFF
TGTGCCAGCAGCGCAGACCAGGGCTCCCATGAAAAACTGTTTTTT
>once|TRBD1|TRBV29-1|TRBJ1-5
CSVGQAGGQPQHF
TGCAGCGTTGGACAGGCAGGGGGTCAGCCCCAGCATTTT
>NA|NA|TRBV6-6|TRBJ1-6
CASSYSDKPGSPLHF
TGTGCCAGCAGTTACTCGGACAAACCCGGTTCACCCCTCCACTTT
>NA|TRBD1|TRBV7-2|TRBJ2-1
CATADRGRRDEQFF
TGTGCCACCGCGGACAGGGGGCGCAGGGATGAGCAGTTCTTC
>NA|TRBD1|TRBV10-3|TRBJ1-3
CAITTGQGNTIYF
TGTGCCATCACCACCGGACAGGGCAACACCATATATTTT
>once|TRBD1|TRBV5-6|TRBJ1-2
CASSTQTGGSGGYTF
TGTGCCAGCAGCACTCAGACAGGGGGATCAGGAGGCTACACCTTC
>NA|NA|TRBV11-2|TRBJ1-1
CASSSDTEAFF
TGTGCCAGCAGCTCCGACACTGAAGCTTTCTTT
>NA|NA|TRBV30|TRBJ1-1
CAWSDSPVRRAFF
TGTGCCTGGAGTGACAGTCCAGTGAGAAGAGCTTTCTTT
>NA|NA|TRBV30|TRBJ1-3
CAWMVGELSGNTIYF
TGTGCCTGGATGGTCGGTGAGCTCTCTGGAAACACCATATATTTT
>NA|NA|TRBV30|TRBJ1-1
CAGGSGRNTEAFF
TGTGCCGGGGGGTCGGGGCGGAACACTGAAGCTTTCTTT